The clone carrying this T cell receptor (beta chain) was counted only a few times. Its antigen is still unknown. The germline gives CDR1 LNHNV, CDR2 YYDKDF (reference sequence). The CDR3 loop spans 13 amino acids. Trimming took off 9 bases at V and 2 bases at J, with 13 bases between the two ends. Clones were sequenced by immunoSEQ multiplex PCR, and TCRdb holds only the in-frame ones, with some missing. Here the sample spans more than 15,000 clones, 72% being singletons. The sample belongs to a study of T cell repertoires in ileal Crohn's disease. Overall study context: Postoperative therapy was given to about half: around eleven thiopurines, 18 anti-TNF agents.

Time point specified: neoterminal ileum biopsy at postoperative endoscopy, about 6 months after surgery. Study-wide findings and caveats: Compared with CD4 T cells, sorted CD8 cells carried more expanded clones. Active smokers at surgery had more clonal expansions than non-smokers. Postoperative endoscopy occurred within one year, median about 7 months.

This clonotype originated in an adult with Crohn's disease. Sequenced input: ileal tissue. The J gene is TRBJ1-1, the V gene TRBV15; a weak D match, TRBD1 (5 bases). CDR3 bases: TGTGCCACAACAAGAGGGACTAACACTGAAGCTTTCTTT. Translating it yields CATTRGTNTEAFF. Combining the CDR3 with reference TRBV15 and TRBJ1-1 gives the whole variable domain DAMVIQNPRYQVTQFGKPVTLSCSQTLNHNVMYWYQQKSSQAPKLLFHYYDKDFNNEADTPDNFQSRRPNTSFCFLDIRSPGLGDTAMYLCATTRGTNTEAFFGQGTRLTVV.